This T cell receptor (beta chain) stems from a study of sequential checkpoint blockade in melanoma. The protocol was immunoSEQ multiplex PCR, while the TCRdb copy is restricted to in-frame clones and leaves out a portion. The data hold over 15,000 clones, with 74% observed a single time. The CDR3 is 16 amino acids. CDR1 and CDR2 (germline): SGHRS, YFSETQ. V gave up 1 base and J gave up 0 bases; unmatched junction bases: 2. The treatment denotes: randomized to nivolumab then ipilimumab (arm A) or the reverse (arm B). Sorted cells were live CD3+CD8+, lacking CD19 and CD56, from PBMCs. This sample comprised CD8+ T cells sorted from blood (inferred from file names), obtained from a patient given nivolumab and ipilimumab in sequence. The rearrangement links TRBV5-1 to TRBJ2-3; 10 nucleotides agree with TRBD2. The origin of this receptor is a human donor with melanoma. CDR3 in amino acids: CASSLSSGGSTDTQYF. CDR3 nucleotides: TGCGCCAGCAGCTTGTCTAGCGGGGGTAGCACAGATACGCAGTATTTT.